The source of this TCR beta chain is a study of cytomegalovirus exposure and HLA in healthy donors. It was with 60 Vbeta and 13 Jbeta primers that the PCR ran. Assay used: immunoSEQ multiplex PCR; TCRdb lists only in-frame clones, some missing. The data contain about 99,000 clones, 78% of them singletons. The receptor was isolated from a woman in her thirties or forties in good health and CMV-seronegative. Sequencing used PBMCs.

DNA of the CDR3: TGTGCCAGCAGCCCTATTCGAGAGAGGATTGTAGATACGCAGTATTTT. Translation gives CASSPIRERIVDTQYF. The chain employs TRBV5-4 and TRBJ2-3; D unclear. Germline CDR1 is SGHNT and CDR2 is YYREEE (reference sequence). This CDR3 is built from 16 residues. V dropped 4 bases and J dropped 5 bases, with 20 bases sitting between them.